This TCR beta chain was recorded in a study of blood T cell repertoires in COVID-19. Study overall: Whether acute or convalescent, the COVID-19 samples came from the United States, Italy and Spain.

Here immunoSEQ multiplex PCR was the method, and the copy in TCRdb shows in-frame clones only, minus some. The table records some 140,000 clones, approximately 85% of them present only once. This CDR3 is 13 amino acids long. V was pared by 7 bases and J by 1 base, with 2 bases of the junction left unmatched. Germline CDR1 is SGHNT and CDR2 is YYREEE (reference sequence). The specimen was peripheral blood. The genes are TRBV5-4 and TRBJ2-3; 8 bases agree with TRBD2. The TCR was taken from a human donor in a cohort sampled during active COVID-19. CDR3 coding DNA: TGTGCCAGCGCCGGGGGGGGCACAGATACGCAGTATTTT. This sequence encodes CASAGGGTDTQYF.